The 3 T cell receptor beta chains presented below share a single source sample, sequenced in a study of shared clonotypes between healthy human individuals. Profiled with immunoSEQ multiplex PCR; TCRdb holds only in-frame clones, not every one. The table includes 950,000 to 1,200,000 clones, 60% to 80% detected once. Sample: memory CD4+ T cells from PBMCs. The subset is: CD45RA-negative fraction. The receptors were sampled from a man younger than 30 in good health. Some clones in this sample may be carry-over from other donors' samples.

This clone occurred once. The chain combines TRBV30 with TRBJ1-2; tentatively, D is TRBD1 (6 bases). V dropped 0 bases and J dropped 5 bases, with 10 bases sitting between them. Germline V lookup: CDR1 GTSNPN, CDR2 SVGIG (reference sequence). The CDR3 consists of 13 residues. Here the CDR3 reads CAWSVRQEYGYTF. The CDR3 DNA reads TGTGCCTGGAGTGTACGACAGGAGTATGGCTACACCTTC.

Worth noting for this clone: A read error is likely here: a far larger clone is one base away. This specimen includes other DNA sequences encoding the same CDR3. The gene calls are TRBV11-2 and TRBJ1-1, with TRBD1 as a possible D gene (5 bases). Germline V lookup: CDR1 SGHAT, CDR2 FQNNGV. V was pared by 5 bases and J by 6 bases, with 10 bases between. The CDR3 spans 12 residues. The CDR3 reads CASSPVGAEAFF. The CDR3 nucleotides are TGTGCCAGCAGCCCCGTGGGGGCTGAAGCTTTCTTT.

This clone was seen a handful of times. The chain carries TRBV18 and TRBJ2-5; D is perhaps TRBD2 (5 bases). Germline-derived CDR1 and CDR2 are KGHSH and LQKENI. V was pared by 3 bases and J by 5 bases, with 16 bases between. This CDR3 contains 15 residues. This CDR3 reads CASSPALAGVETQYF. CDR3 nucleotide sequence: TGTGCCAGCTCACCCGCTCTTGCCGGGGTGGAGACCCAGTACTTC.